Listed below are T cell receptor beta chains from one sample, sequenced in a study of T cells in localized non-small cell lung cancer. The protocol was immunoSEQ multiplex PCR, while the TCRdb copy is restricted to in-frame clones and leaves out a portion. Of around 3,600 clones listed, roughly 25% are singletons. The specimen comprised lung tumor tissue, sampled before any cancer treatment. The source of these receptors is a woman between 40 and 69 years old with stage I lung adenocarcinoma. Both conserved end residues are part of each CDR3. Fields, in order: J gene, clone size, D gene, V gene, CDR3 DNA, CDR3 protein. The D gene is left open where the match is weak. The size of a clone is reported for some rows only, either as once, few or many, or as a class for expanded clones.

TRBJ2-1,few,.,TRBV9,TGTGCCAGCAGTGCGGCGGGTCGCCTTGAGCAGTTCTTC,CASSAAGRLEQFF
TRBJ2-2,.,.,TRBV6-8,TGTGCCGAAGCCCCGTCGGGGAACACCGGGGAGCTGTTTTTT,CAEAPSGNTGELFF
TRBJ1-1,.,.,TRBV30,TGTGCCTGGAGTGTAGTCGGCCCTATCACCGAGGCTTTCTTT,CAWSVVGPITEAFF
TRBJ2-1,.,.,TRBV28,TGTGCCAGCAGTTGGGGGGACAGCCATCACTTCTTC,CASSWGDSHHFF
TRBJ1-3,medium-sized,.,TRBV6-8,TGTGCCAGCAGCGAAGGCGTTTCTGGAAACACCATATATTTT,CASSEGVSGNTIYF
TRBJ2-5,few,.,TRBV11-3,TGTGCCAGCAGCTTAGAGATGTACCAAGAGACCCAGTACTTC,CASSLEMYQETQYF
TRBJ2-1,.,TRBD2,TRBV6-8,TGTGCCAGCAGTCAGGCGGTAGCGGGGGGTGGAAGTGAGCAGTTCTTC,CASSQAVAGGGSEQFF
TRBJ2-2,few,TRBD2,TRBV6-8,TGTGCCAGCAATTTACTAGCGGGGGACACCGGGGAGCTGTTTTTT,CASNLLAGDTGELFF
TRBJ2-3,.,TRBD1,TRBV6-8,TGTGCCAGCACCGGGACAGGACGAACAGATACGCAGTATTTT,CASTGTGRTDTQYF
TRBJ2-1,.,.,TRBV23-1,TGCGCCAGCAGTCACGGACTTACTCACAATGAGCAGTTCTTC,CASSHGLTHNEQFF
TRBJ1-1,.,.,TRBV19,TGTGCCAGTAGTCGAAGGACTGAAGCTTTCTTT,CASSRRTEAFF
TRBJ1-6,large,TRBD1,TRBV19,TGTGCCAGTAGTCCACTCAACAGGGGTCGAAAATCACCCCTCCACTTT,CASSPLNRGRKSPLHF
TRBJ2-5,.,.,TRBV15,TGTGCCACCAGCAGTATCTCGGGGCAAGAGACCCAGTACTTC,CATSSISGQETQYF
TRBJ1-1,few,.,TRBV11-3,TGTGCCAGCAGCTTCGACAGCTCACCGAACACTGAAGCTTTCTTT,CASSFDSSPNTEAFF
TRBJ2-5,few,TRBD2,TRBV28,TGTGCCAGCAGTGTGAGCGGGGAAGAGACCCAGTACTTC,CASSVSGEETQYF
TRBJ1-1,few,.,TRBV19,TGTGCCAGTAGTGGTTTGGAGGTCCCGAACACTGAAGCTTTCTTT,CASSGLEVPNTEAFF
TRBJ2-3,few,.,TRBV9,TGTGCCAGCAGCGTAGGTCAAGTTGGCACAGATACGCAGTATTTT,CASSVGQVGTDTQYF
TRBJ1-4,.,TRBD1,TRBV19,TGTGCCAGTACTTACGACAGGGTGGAAGATGAAAAACTGTTTTTT,CASTYDRVEDEKLFF
TRBJ1-4,few,.,TRBV11-3,TGTGCCAGCAGCTTAGACAGTATTCCGCAAAGAAATGAAAAACTGTTTTTT,CASSLDSIPQRNEKLFF